This T cell receptor (beta chain) was captured by sequencing in a study of T cell repertoires in cytomegalovirus infection. Study as a whole: Both a matching HLA type and CMV infection were indicated by public TCR beta signatures.

Each CDR3 protein gets one entry after TCRdb re-called the reads with MiXCR. The sample has 750,000 to 950,000 distinct CDR3 sequences, around 29% seen once. The CDR3 sequence is 14 residues long. In germline, CDR1 is SGHVS, CDR2 FNYEAQ. Trimming removed 5 bases at V and 6 bases at J, with 16 bases between. Points on this clonotype: The antigen is undetermined.

This receptor was obtained from a human donor in good health (CMV status not recorded). Some clones in this sample may be carry-over from other donors' samples. The sequencing here drew on cultured CD8+ T cells from PBMCs, taken from culture after CMV antigen stimulation. The chain combines TRBV7-6 with TRBJ1-1, with D perhaps matching TRBD1 (5 bases). In nucleotides, the CDR3 is TGTGCCAGCAGCCCCACGGAGGGGTTCGCTGAAGCTTTCTTT. Residues: CASSPTEGFAEAFF.